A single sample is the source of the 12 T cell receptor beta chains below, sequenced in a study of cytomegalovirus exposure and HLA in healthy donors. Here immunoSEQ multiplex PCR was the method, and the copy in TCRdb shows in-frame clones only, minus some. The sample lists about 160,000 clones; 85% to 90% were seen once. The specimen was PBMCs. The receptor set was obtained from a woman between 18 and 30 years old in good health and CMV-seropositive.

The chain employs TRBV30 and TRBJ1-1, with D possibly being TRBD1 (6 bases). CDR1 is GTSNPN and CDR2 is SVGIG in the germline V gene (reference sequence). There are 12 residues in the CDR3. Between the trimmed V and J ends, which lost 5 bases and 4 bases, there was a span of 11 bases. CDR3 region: CAWDLGGTEAFF. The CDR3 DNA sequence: TGTGCCTGGGACCTAGGGGGCACTGAAGCTTTCTTT. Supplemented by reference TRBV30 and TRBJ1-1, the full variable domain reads SQTIHQWPATLVQPVGSPLSLECTVEGTSNPNLYWYRQAAGRGLQLLFYSVGIGQISSEVPQNLSASRPQDRQFILSSKKLLLSDSGFYLCAWDLGGTEAFFGQGTRLTVV.

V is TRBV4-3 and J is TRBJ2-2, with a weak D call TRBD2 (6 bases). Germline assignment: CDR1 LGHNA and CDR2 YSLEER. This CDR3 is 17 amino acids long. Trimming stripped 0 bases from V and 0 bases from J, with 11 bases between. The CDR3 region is CASSQDGLAPNTGELFF. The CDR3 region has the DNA TGCGCCAGCAGCCAAGATGGGCTAGCGCCGAACACCGGGGAGCTGTTTTTT.

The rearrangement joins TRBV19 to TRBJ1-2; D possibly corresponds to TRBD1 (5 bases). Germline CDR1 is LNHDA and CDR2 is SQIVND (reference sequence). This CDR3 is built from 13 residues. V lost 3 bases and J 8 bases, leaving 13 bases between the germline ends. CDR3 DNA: TGTGCCAGTAGTATCCATCAGGGAAACGGCTACACCTTC. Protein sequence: CASSIHQGNGYTF.

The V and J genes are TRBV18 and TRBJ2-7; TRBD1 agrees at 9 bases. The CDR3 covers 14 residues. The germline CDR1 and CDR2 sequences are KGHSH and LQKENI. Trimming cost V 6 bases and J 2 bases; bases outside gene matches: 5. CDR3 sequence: CASSFGQGPYEQYF. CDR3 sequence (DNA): TGTGCCAGCTCCTTCGGACAGGGGCCCTACGAGCAGTACTTC. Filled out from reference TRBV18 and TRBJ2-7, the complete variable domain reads NAGVMQNPRHLVRRRGQEARLRCSPMKGHSHVYWYRQLPEEGLKFMVYLQKENIIDESGMPKERFSAEFPKEGPSILRIQQVVRGDSAAYFCASSFGQGPYEQYFGPGTRLTVT.

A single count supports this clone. CDR3 in DNA: TGCGCCAGCAGCCAAGACCAGCGGGTGCCCTCCTACGAGCAGTACTTC. This codes for CASSQDQRVPSYEQYF. The V gene is TRBV4-3, the J gene TRBJ2-7; D is possibly TRBD2 (6 bases). The CDR3 is 16 residues long. CDR1 LGHNA and CDR2 YSLEER come from the germline V gene. V lost 0 bases and J lost 0, with 12 bases in between.

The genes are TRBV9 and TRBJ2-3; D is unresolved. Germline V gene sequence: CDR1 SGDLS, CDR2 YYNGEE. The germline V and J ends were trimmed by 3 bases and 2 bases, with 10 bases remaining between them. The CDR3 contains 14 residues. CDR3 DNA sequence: TGTGCCAGCAGCGAACAGCCCTTCACAGATACGCAGTATTTT. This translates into CASSEQPFTDTQYF.

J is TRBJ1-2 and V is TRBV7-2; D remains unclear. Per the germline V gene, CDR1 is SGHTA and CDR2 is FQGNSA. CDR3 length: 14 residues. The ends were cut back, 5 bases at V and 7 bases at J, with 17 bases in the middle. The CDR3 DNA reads TGTGCCAGCAGCCCGAGAGCTAGTACGGGTGGCTACACCTTC. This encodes CASSPRASTGGYTF.

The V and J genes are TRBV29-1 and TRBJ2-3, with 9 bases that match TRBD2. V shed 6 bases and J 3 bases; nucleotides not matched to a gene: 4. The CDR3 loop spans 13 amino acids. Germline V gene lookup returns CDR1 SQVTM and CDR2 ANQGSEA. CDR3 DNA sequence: TGCAGCGTCTCGACTAGCGGTACAGATACGCAGTATTTT. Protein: CSVSTSGTDTQYF.

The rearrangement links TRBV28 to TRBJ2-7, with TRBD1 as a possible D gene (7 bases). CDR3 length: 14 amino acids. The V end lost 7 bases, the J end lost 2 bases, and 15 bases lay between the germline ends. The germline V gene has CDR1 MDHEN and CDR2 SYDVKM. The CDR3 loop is CASKRGDSPYEQYF. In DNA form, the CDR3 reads TGTGCCAGCAAGCGCGGGGACAGTCCCTACGAGCAGTACTTC.

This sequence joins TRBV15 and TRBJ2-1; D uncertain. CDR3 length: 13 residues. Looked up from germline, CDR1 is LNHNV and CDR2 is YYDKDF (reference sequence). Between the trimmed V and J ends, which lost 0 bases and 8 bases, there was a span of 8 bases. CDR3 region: CATSRDSADEQFF. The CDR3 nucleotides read TGTGCCACCAGCAGAGATAGTGCCGATGAGCAGTTCTTC.

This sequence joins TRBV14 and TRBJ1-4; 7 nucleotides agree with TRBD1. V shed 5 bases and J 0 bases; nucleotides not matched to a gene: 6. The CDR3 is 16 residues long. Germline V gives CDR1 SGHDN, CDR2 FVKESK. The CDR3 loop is CASSDGTAATNEKLFF. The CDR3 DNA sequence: TGTGCCAGCAGCGACGGGACAGCTGCAACTAATGAAAAACTGTTTTTT.

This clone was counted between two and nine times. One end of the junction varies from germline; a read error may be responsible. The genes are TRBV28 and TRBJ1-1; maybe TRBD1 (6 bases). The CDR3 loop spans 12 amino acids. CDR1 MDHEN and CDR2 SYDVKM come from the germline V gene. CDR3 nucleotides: TGTGCCAGCACCCGGTTCCCAGGGGAGCCCACTTTT. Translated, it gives CASTRFPGEPTF.